This TCR beta chain was obtained from a study of beta chain features in type 1 diabetes. Findings and caveats of the study: There were fewer insertions and more deletions at the VDJ junctions of type 1 diabetes patients. Among patients with Type 1 diabetes, TCRB CDR3s were moderately but significantly shorter in every one of the four CD4+ subsets.

As to this clone: Its antigen is undetermined.

All of the isolated RNA was reverse transcribed, so expressed TCRB transcripts were sequenced. TCRdb keeps only in-frame clones here, not all; method: immunoSEQ multiplex PCR. The repertoire consists of fewer than 400,000 clones, with about a tenth occurring once and the leading ten covering approximately 1%. Purity above 95% was achieved in all sorted populations. What was sequenced was central memory CD4+ T cells from blood. This clonotype was obtained from a man aged 30 to 39 with type 1 diabetes.

The CDR3 protein is CASSLLGSETQYF. CDR3 DNA: TGTGCCAGCAGCCTATTGGGGAGCGAGACCCAGTACTTC. The rearrangement joins TRBV11-2 to TRBJ2-5; weak D call: TRBD2 (5 bases). The germline V gene has CDR1 SGHAT and CDR2 FQNNGV. The CDR3 totals 13 residues. Trimming pared 5 bases from V and 5 bases from J, leaving 12 bases between.